What follows describes a single T cell receptor (beta chain). The source of the sample is a study of cytomegalovirus exposure and HLA in healthy donors. The CDR3 loop spans 16 amino acids. With V trimmed by 4 bases and J by 5 bases, 11 bases remained unmatched. Germline V gives CDR1 MNHNY, CDR2 SVGAGI (reference sequence). The PCR used 60 Vbeta and 13 Jbeta primers. This table comes from immunoSEQ multiplex PCR, and its TCRdb copy is limited to in-frame clones, with some not included. With 130,000 to 150,000 clones in the sample, the ten largest clones hold 2.7%. This chain joins TRBV6-6 and TRBJ2-3; 8 bases align to TRBD2. The sequencing sample was made of PBMCs. This sequence originates from a middle-aged man in good health and CMV-seronegative. The CDR3 sequence: CASSSTGGAAGDTQYF. CDR3 DNA: TGTGCCAGCAGTTCCACCGGGGGGGCCGCTGGAGATACGCAGTATTTT.